This T cell receptor (beta chain) was profiled in a study of blood T cell repertoires in COVID-19. Study details: Italy, Spain and the United States were the sources of the convalescent and acute COVID-19 samples.

Germline CDR1 MNHNS, CDR2 SASEGT. V was clipped by 2 bases and J by 7 bases; unmatched bases: 13. This CDR3 contains 17 residues. The repertoire was sequenced with immunoSEQ multiplex PCR; TCRdb's copy has only in-frame clones and lacks some. The sample lists 250,000 to 400,000 clones; roughly 88% were seen once. The TCR originated in a woman in her 30s with COVID-19, enrolled during active disease. The chain recombines TRBV6-1 with TRBJ1-5; 8 bases map to TRBD1. The sample consisted of peripheral blood. CDR3 residues: CASSERGQGGLYQPQHF. The CDR3, as DNA: TGTGCCAGCAGTGAAAGAGGACAGGGAGGATTATACCAGCCCCAGCATTTT.